These 7 T cell receptor beta chains originate from one sample sequenced in a study of T cells in Graves' hyperthyroidism and ophthalmopathy (dated by TCRdb to the late 2010s). Library preparation was by multiplex PCR. Sequencing instrument: Illumina HiSeq 2000. The TCR beta CDR3 regions were amplified from RNA transcripts. A first-round RT-PCR of the TCR CDR3 used the HTBI primer set with the Qiagen OneStep RT-PCR kit. TCRdb's own reprocessing of the public reads used fastp at Q25 and MiXCR and kept productive beta chains. Every distinct CDR3 protein forms one entry, paired with its most common genes and DNA. The sample includes 550,000 to 600,000 distinct CDR3 sequences, with roughly a sixth observed a single time. The ten largest make up 15% to 20% of the sample. The sample was blood. The receptors originated from a woman aged 18-29 years with Graves' hyperthyroidism.

The chain carries TRBV12-3 or TRBV12-4 and TRBJ1-2, with 9 bases matching TRBD1. CDR3 size: 14 residues. J gave up 8 bases and V 7 bases, and 11 bases lay outside the gene matches. The CDR3 spells CASNTRTGEGGYTF. The CDR3 DNA reads as TGTGCCAGCAACACCCGGACAGGGGAGGGCGGCTACACCTTC.

The chain carries TRBV20-1 and TRBJ2-1, with 9 bases aligning to TRBD1. V shed 3 bases, J shed 4 bases, and the junction held 7 bases outside the gene matches. The V gene's germline CDR1 is DFQATT and CDR2 SNEGSKA (reference sequence). The CDR3 spans 15 residues. This CDR3 is CSARTRDRAYNEQFF. In nucleotides, the CDR3 is TGCAGTGCTAGGACCCGGGACAGGGCTTACAATGAGCAGTTCTTC.

Comment on this clonotype: One end of the junction does not line up with germline, which may come from a read error. The rearrangement uses TRBV12-3 or TRBV12-4 and TRBJ2-5; D gene ambiguous. The CDR3 is 14 residues long. The CDR3 DNA is TGTGCCAGCAGTTTACAGCCAACTCAAGAGACCCAGCACTTC. It codes for CASSLQPTQETQHF.

The rearrangement links TRBV5-4 to TRBJ1-2; D unclear. The CDR3 length is 14 residues. CDR1 and CDR2 (germline): SGHNT, YYREEE (reference sequence). V shed 3 bases and J shed 6 bases, with 15 bases lying between them. The CDR3 sequence: CASSSGATSDGYTF. The CDR3 DNA sequence: TGTGCCAGCAGCTCTGGTGCGACCTCAGATGGCTACACCTTC.

A remark on this clonotype: A much larger clone differs from this one at a single base, so this may be a read error. The chain recombines TRBV20-1 with TRBJ2-5; D ambiguous. CDR3 size: 12 residues. CDR1 DFQATT and CDR2 SNEGSKA come from the germline V gene (reference sequence). With 2 bases removed from V and 10 bases from J, the gap between germline ends came to 14 bases. CDR3 sequence reads: CSARTPKTDQYF. The CDR3 bases are TGCAGTGCTAGAACGCCCAAGACGGACCAGTACTTC.

This clonotype came up many times. The chain links TRBV5-1 to TRBJ2-1; TRBD2 agrees at 13 bases. V lost 0 bases to trimming and J lost 7 bases; unmatched junction nucleotides: 10. This CDR3 is 18 amino acids long. From germline, CDR1 is SGHRS and CDR2 YFSETQ. CDR3 amino acids: CASSLGLAGGLSGNEQFF. CDR3 sequence (DNA): TGCGCCAGCAGCTTGGGACTAGCGGGAGGCCTAAGTGGAAATGAGCAGTTCTTC.

This clonotype was seen repeatedly, ten times or more. This rearrangement joins TRBV2 to TRBJ2-5; weak D call: TRBD2 (6 bases). The CDR3 runs to 16 residues. The germline V gene has CDR1 SNHLY and CDR2 FYNNEI. V was trimmed by 6 bases and J by 7 bases, leaving 24 bases between them. The CDR3 is CASSTLLVLASGTQYF. CDR3 nucleotide sequence: TGTGCCAGCAGCACCCTACTAGTACTAGCTTCGGGGACCCAGTACTTC.